This T cell receptor (beta chain) was sequenced for a study of blood T cell repertoires in COVID-19. Study-level background: Material from acute and convalescent COVID-19 was sourced from the United States, Italy and Spain. Nucleic acid was either cDNA or gDNA, and it came from T cells, B-cell-depleted T cells, or PBMCs.

In its sample, this clone was seen a few times. The V gene end was trimmed by 4 bases and the J gene end by 2 bases; junction bases not matched to a gene: 12. CDR1 and CDR2 from the germline V gene are PRHDT and FYEKMQ (reference sequence). The CDR3 runs 18 residues. Original analysis: It was from reference gene primer amplification that nucleated cell counts were estimated. Data came from immunoSEQ multiplex PCR; TCRdb stores just in-frame clones and leaves some out. The D gene and trimming were derived from the DNA, and the V and J assignments and clone size from that table. The sample holds some 130,000 clones; 85% to 90% are singletons and the top ten take around 4.7%.

The sequence came from a human donor in a cohort sampled during active COVID-19. Sequencing was carried out using peripheral blood. The chain has TRBV13 and TRBJ2-7; 12 bases are shared with TRBD2. The DNA of the CDR3 is TGTGCCAGCAGCTCCCGGACTAGCGGGGTTTATATGGCCTACGAGCAGTACTTC. It encodes CASSSRTSGVYMAYEQYF.